The 18 T cell receptor beta chains below all came from one sample that was sequenced in a study of CD8+ T cells in alopecia areata. Indicated treatment: oral pan-JAK inhibitor, 5-10 mg twice daily. The sequencing template was cDNA reverse transcribed from extracted RNA. The protocol was immunoSEQ multiplex PCR, while the TCRdb copy is restricted to in-frame clones and leaves out a portion. The sample has about 150,000 clones, nearly 55% seen once. Material: CD8+ T cells sorted from blood, obtained at week 4, from a patient treated with tofacitinib. The receptors here all came from a human donor with alopecia areata.

This chain joins TRBV7-9 and TRBJ2-7, with TRBD1 as a possible D gene (7 bases). V shed 5 bases and J shed 0 bases, with 14 bases lying between them. Germline assignment: CDR1 SEHNR and CDR2 FQNEAQ (reference sequence). The CDR3 consists of 15 residues. In DNA form, the CDR3 reads TGTGCCAGCAGCCCTCAGGGGGGACCCTCCTACGAGCAGTACTTC. It specifies CASSPQGGPSYEQYF.

This clone was detected a few times. V is TRBV11-3 and J is TRBJ2-5; 9 bases agree with TRBD1. The CDR3 totals 16 residues. Germline V gene data show CDR1 as SGHNT and CDR2 as YENEEA. Losses at the gene ends were 5 bases for V and 3 bases for J; bases not matched to a gene: 10. DNA for the CDR3: TGTGCCAGCAGCCATACTACAGGGGGCCAAAAAGAGACCCAGTACTTC. As protein: CASSHTTGGQKETQYF.

This chain connects TRBV19 to TRBJ2-7, with TRBD2 as a possible D gene (5 bases). V dropped 11 bases and J dropped 0 bases, with 17 bases sitting between them. The V gene's germline CDR1 is LNHDA and CDR2 SQIVND (reference sequence). This CDR3 comprises 14 residues. DNA for the CDR3: TGTGCCTGCTCTACCCGGGGAAGCTCCTACGAGCAGTACTTC. Amino acids: CACSTRGSSYEQYF. The full variable domain, in which reference TRBV19 and TRBJ2-7 provide the parts outside the CDR3, is DGGITQSPKYLFRKEGQNVTLSCEQNLNHDAMYWYRQDPGQGLRLIYYSQIVNDFQKGDIAEGYSVSREKKESFPLTVTSAQKNPTAFYLCACSTRGSSYEQYFGPGTRLTVT.

The chain employs TRBV27 and TRBJ2-1; no definite D call. V was pared by 5 bases and J by 5 bases, with 7 bases between. Germline V gene sequence: CDR1 MNHEY, CDR2 SMNVEV (reference sequence). This CDR3 has 12 residues. In nucleotides, the CDR3 is TGTGCCAGCAGTGGATTAGACAATGAGCAGTTCTTC. Its protein is CASSGLDNEQFF.

The V gene is TRBV2, the J gene TRBJ2-7; D possibly corresponds to TRBD2 (5 bases). CDR3 length: 14 residues. V was pared by 3 bases and J by 3 bases, with 12 bases between. Germline CDR1 SNHLY, CDR2 FYNNEI. CDR3 coding DNA: TGTGCCAGCAGTGAGGGAGACACCTTCTACGAGCAGTACTTC. It is translated as CASSEGDTFYEQYF.

The chain carries TRBV6-6 and TRBJ2-7; no definite D call. Trimming removed 4 bases from V and 2 bases from J, with 12 bases in between. Germline V CDR1 and CDR2: MNHNY, SVGAGI (reference sequence). The CDR3 has 14 amino acids. CDR3 region: CASSSALAAYEQYF. CDR3 in DNA: TGTGCCAGCAGTTCTGCATTGGCAGCCTACGAGCAGTACTTC.

This clone has ten or more counts. This chain uses TRBV4-1 with TRBJ2-7; TRBD1 matches 9 bases. The length of the CDR3 is 16 residues. Germline V gene sequence: CDR1 MGHRA, CDR2 YSYEKL. With 3 bases clipped from V and 5 bases from J, the junction kept 11 bases outside the gene matches. The CDR3 nucleotides are TGCGCCAGCAGCCAGGAACCGGGACAGGGAGGGAACGAGCAGTACTTC. Its translation is CASSQEPGQGGNEQYF.

The chain carries TRBV4-1 and TRBJ1-5, with D possibly being TRBD1 (5 bases). The CDR3 loop spans 15 amino acids. In germline, CDR1 is MGHRA, CDR2 YSYEKL. Trimming took 2 bases from V and 0 from J, leaving 8 bases between them. CDR3 DNA sequence: TGCGCCAGCAGCCAAACTCAGGGTAGCAATCAGCCCCAGCATTTT. Its protein product is CASSQTQGSNQPQHF.

In its sample, this clone was seen a few times. The V gene is TRBV23-1, the J gene TRBJ2-6; D gene uncertain. TRBV23-1 is reported as an ORF; its role is uncertain. CDR3 length equals 15 residues. The V and J ends lost 5 bases and 0 bases respectively, with 8 bases between them. The CDR3 nucleotides read TGCGCCAGCAGTGTCAGATACTCTGGGGCCAACGTCCTGACTTTC. Translation gives CASSVRYSGANVLTF.

In its sample, this clone was seen a few times. The chain joins TRBV6-5 to TRBJ2-5, with TRBD1 matching over 7 bases. The CDR3 has 12 residues. With V trimmed by 10 bases and J by 2 bases, 4 bases remained unmatched. Germline CDR1 is MNHEY and CDR2 is SVGAGI. CDR3 sequence (DNA): TGTGCCACTACAGGGGTACAAGAGACCCAGTACTTC. Translation: CATTGVQETQYF.

This clone occurred a few times. This chain connects TRBV9 to TRBJ2-1; D not certain. The germline gives CDR1 SGDLS, CDR2 YYNGEE. Trimming stripped 0 bases from V and 5 bases from J, with 3 bases between. The CDR3 is 12 residues long. CDR3 in amino acids: CASSVGNNEQFF. The CDR3 DNA is TGTGCCAGCAGCGTAGGCAACAATGAGCAGTTCTTC.

In its sample, this clone was seen a few times. The chain is built from TRBV5-1 and TRBJ2-4; weak D call: TRBD1 (5 bases). Looked up from germline, CDR1 is SGHRS and CDR2 is YFSETQ. This CDR3 is built from 15 residues. V gave up 4 bases and J gave up 0 bases, with 11 bases separating them. CDR3 in DNA: TGCGCCAGCAGCGTGGACAATCTAGCCAAAAACATTCAGTACTTC. It translates to CASSVDNLAKNIQYF.

V gene TRBV4-3 combines with J gene TRBJ1-4, with unresolved D. The CDR3 is 17 residues long. Trimming pared 4 bases from V and 4 bases from J, leaving 19 bases between. Germline-derived CDR1 and CDR2 are LGHNA and YSLEER. The CDR3 sequence is CASSRLTGTQLNEKLFF. The CDR3 DNA sequence: TGCGCCAGCAGCCGCCTGACGGGTACGCAGCTTAATGAAAAACTGTTTTTT.

This clone showed up just a few times. The junction shows a germline mismatch at one end, possibly a read error. This sequence joins TRBV7-9 and TRBJ2-5, with 7 bases that match TRBD2. This CDR3 is built from 12 residues. Germline V lookup: CDR1 SEHNR, CDR2 FQNEAQ (reference sequence). The CDR3 spells CVSGAGRGTQYF. The CDR3 bases are TGTGTCAGCGGGGCAGGCAGAGGGACCCAGTACTTC.

J is TRBJ1-1 and V is TRBV5-1; weak D call: TRBD1 (6 bases). V lost 6 bases and J 1 base, leaving 13 bases between the germline ends. Germline lookup yields CDR1 SGHRS and CDR2 YFSETQ. This CDR3 is 14 amino acids long. The chain's CDR3 is CASTPRGPNTEAFF. CDR3 nucleotides: TGCGCCAGCACCCCCCGGGGGCCGAACACTGAAGCTTTCTTT.

The chain combines TRBV6-5 with TRBJ1-1; D call uncertain. This CDR3 is 12 amino acids long. Germline assignment: CDR1 MNHEY and CDR2 SVGAGI. Trimming removed 5 bases from V and 0 bases from J, with 4 bases in between. CDR3 protein: CASSTVNTEAFF. CDR3 DNA sequence: TGTGCCAGCAGTACTGTGAACACTGAAGCTTTCTTT.

This rearrangement joins TRBV2 to TRBJ1-4; D perhaps matches TRBD1 (6 bases). In germline, CDR1 is SNHLY, CDR2 FYNNEI. The CDR3 spans 15 residues. The V end lost 8 bases, the J end lost 0 bases, and 13 bases lay between the germline ends. The chain's CDR3 is CASHRAKSTNEKLFF. The CDR3 DNA follows: TGTGCCAGCCACAGGGCGAAGTCAACTAATGAAAAACTGTTTTTT. Supplemented by reference TRBV2 and TRBJ1-4, the full variable domain reads EPEVTQTPSHQVTQMGQEVILRCVPISNHLYFYWYRQILGQKVEFLVSFYNNEISEKSEIFDDQFSVERPDGSNFTLKIRSTKLEDSAMYFCASHRAKSTNEKLFFGSGTQLSVL.

In its sample, this clone was seen a few times. The rearrangement uses TRBV5-1 and TRBJ1-1; 10 nucleotides line up with TRBD1. The CDR3 sequence is 16 residues long. V dropped 7 bases and J dropped 3; count of bases not matched to a gene: 12. The germline V gene has CDR1 SGHRS and CDR2 YFSETQ. The CDR3 reads CASRSMTGGSDTEAFF. CDR3 DNA: TGCGCCAGCCGATCCATGACAGGGGGCAGTGACACTGAAGCTTTCTTT. Full variable domain (outside the CDR3, taken from reference TRBV5-1 and TRBJ1-1): KAGVTQTPRYLIKTRGQQVTLSCSPISGHRSVSWYQQTPGQGLQFLFEYFSETQRNKGNFPGRFSGRQFSNSRSEMNVSTLELGDSALYLCASRSMTGGSDTEAFFGQGTRLTVV.